This T cell receptor beta chain was captured in a study of T cell repertoires in cytomegalovirus infection. Study-level background: It can be stated that public TCR beta signatures indicated CMV infection as well as a matching HLA type.

Study-level points and caveats: Carriers of CMV plus the relevant HLA were identified by cumulative public TCR beta family frequency. Dominant in the ex vivo response were TCR beta clonotypes restricted by HLA-C and specific for CMV.

This clonotype was recorded many times. Its antigen is as yet unknown. Via MiXCR, TCRdb re-called the reads, giving one row per CDR3 protein. The data hold some 320,000 distinct CDR3 sequences, with 8% to 9.5% observed a single time. CDR1 and CDR2 (germline): SEHNR, FQNEAQ (reference sequence). V lost 3 bases and J lost 12, with 9 bases in between. This CDR3 has 11 amino acids. The sample was PBMCs. The rearrangement links TRBV7-9 to TRBJ2-4; D uncertain. The TCR comes from a human donor in good health (CMV status not recorded). Some clones in this sample may be carry-over from other donors' samples. CDR3 protein: CASSFLDGQYF. In DNA, the CDR3 is TGTGCCAGCAGCTTTCTCGATGGTCAGTACTTC.